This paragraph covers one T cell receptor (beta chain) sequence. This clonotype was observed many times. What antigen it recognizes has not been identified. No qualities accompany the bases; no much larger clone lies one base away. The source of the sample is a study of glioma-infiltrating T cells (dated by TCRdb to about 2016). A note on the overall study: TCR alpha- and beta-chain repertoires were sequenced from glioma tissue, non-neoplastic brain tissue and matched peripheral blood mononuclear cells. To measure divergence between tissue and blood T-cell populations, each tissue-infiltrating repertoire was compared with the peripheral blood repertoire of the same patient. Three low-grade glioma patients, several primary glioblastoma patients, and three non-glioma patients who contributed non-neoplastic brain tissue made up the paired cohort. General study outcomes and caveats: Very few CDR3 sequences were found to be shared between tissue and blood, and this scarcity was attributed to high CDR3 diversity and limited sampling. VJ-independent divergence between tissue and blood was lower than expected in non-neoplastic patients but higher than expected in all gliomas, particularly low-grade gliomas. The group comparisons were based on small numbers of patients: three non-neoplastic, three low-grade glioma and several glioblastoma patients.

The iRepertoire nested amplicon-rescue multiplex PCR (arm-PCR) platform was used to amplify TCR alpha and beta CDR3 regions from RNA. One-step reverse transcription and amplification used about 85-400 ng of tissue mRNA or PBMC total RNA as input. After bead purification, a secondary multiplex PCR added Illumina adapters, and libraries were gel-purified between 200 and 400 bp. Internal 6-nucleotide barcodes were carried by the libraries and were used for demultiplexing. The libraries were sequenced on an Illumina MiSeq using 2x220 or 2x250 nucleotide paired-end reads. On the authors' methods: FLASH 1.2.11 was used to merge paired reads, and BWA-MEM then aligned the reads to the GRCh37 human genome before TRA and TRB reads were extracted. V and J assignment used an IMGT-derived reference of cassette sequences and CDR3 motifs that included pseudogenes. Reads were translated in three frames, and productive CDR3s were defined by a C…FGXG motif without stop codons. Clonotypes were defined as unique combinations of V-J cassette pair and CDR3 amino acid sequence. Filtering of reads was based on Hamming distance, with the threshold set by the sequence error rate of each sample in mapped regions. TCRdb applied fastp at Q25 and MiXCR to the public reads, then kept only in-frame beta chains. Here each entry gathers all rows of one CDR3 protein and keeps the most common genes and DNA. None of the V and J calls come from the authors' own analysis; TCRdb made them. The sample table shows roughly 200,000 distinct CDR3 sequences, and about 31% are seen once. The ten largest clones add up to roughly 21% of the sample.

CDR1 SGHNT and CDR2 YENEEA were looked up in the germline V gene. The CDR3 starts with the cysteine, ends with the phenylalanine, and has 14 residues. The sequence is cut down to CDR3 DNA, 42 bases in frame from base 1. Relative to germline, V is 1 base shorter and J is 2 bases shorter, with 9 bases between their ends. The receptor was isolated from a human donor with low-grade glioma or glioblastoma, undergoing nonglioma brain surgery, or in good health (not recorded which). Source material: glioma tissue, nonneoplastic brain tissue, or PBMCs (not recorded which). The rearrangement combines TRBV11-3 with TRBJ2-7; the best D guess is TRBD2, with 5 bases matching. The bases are TGTGCCAGCAGCTTAGGAGGGTCCACCTACGAGCAGTACTTC. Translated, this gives CASSLGGSTYEQYF.